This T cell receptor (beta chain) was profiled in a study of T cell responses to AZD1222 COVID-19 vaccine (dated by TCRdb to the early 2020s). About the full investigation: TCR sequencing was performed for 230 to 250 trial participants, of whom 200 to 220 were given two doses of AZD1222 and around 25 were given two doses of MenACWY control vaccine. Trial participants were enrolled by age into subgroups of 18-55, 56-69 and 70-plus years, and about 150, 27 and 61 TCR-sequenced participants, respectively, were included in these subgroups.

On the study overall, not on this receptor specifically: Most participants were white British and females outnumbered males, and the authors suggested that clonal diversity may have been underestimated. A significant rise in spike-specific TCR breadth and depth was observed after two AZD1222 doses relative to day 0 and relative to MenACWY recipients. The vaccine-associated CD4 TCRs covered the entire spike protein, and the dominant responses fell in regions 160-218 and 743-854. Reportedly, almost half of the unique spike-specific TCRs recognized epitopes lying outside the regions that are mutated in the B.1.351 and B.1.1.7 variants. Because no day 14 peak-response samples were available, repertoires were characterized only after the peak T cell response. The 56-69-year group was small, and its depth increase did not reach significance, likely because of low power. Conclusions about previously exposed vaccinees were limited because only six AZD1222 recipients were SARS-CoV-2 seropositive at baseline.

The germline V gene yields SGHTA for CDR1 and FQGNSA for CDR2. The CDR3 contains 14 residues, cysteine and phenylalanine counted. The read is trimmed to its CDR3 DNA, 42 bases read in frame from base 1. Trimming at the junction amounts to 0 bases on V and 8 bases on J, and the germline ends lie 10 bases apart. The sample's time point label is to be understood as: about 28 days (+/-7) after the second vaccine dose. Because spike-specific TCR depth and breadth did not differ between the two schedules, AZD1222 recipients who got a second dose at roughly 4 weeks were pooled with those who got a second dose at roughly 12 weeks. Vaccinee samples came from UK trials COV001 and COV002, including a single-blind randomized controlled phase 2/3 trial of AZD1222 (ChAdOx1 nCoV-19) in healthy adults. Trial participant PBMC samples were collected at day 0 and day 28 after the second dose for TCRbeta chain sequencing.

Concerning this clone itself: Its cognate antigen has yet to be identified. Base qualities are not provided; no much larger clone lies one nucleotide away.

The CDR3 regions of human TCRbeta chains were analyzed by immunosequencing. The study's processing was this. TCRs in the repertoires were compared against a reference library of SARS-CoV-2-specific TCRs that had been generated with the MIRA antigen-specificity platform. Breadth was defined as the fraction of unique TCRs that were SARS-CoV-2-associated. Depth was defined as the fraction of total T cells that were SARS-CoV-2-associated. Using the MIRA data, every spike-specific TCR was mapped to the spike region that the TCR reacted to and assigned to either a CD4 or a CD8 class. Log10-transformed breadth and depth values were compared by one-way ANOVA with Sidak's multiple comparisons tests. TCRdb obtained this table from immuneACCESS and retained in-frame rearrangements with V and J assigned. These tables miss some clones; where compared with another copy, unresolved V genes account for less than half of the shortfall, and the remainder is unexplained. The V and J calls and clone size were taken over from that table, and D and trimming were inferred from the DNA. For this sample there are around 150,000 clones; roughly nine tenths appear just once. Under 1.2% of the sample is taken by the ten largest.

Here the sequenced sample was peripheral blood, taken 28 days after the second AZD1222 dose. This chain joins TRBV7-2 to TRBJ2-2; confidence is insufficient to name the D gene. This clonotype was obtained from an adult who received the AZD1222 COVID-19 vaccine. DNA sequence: TGTGCCAGCAGCTTAGCTCGTCCGGCGGGGGAGCTGTTTTTT. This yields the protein CASSLARPAGELFF.